This T cell receptor (beta chain) was sequenced in a study of CD8+ T cells in alopecia areata (dated by TCRdb to 2017 to 2018). Turning to the overall study: Treated patients were enrolled in an open-label pilot trial of oral tofacitinib at 5 to 10 mg twice daily for moderate-to-severe alopecia areata. Tofacitinib was given for 6 to 18 months, followed by 6 months of follow-up off drug to assess delayed response and recurrence. High-throughput TCRbeta sequencing was used to examine T cell clonal expansion in alopecia areata in both the C3H/HeJ mouse model and human patients. Scalp tissue and sorted CD4+ and CD8+ peripheral blood T cells from patchy and totalis/universalis alopecia areata patients and from healthy controls were covered by human TCRbeta sequencing. Biopsies were taken from tofacitinib-treated patients at baseline and again at 4 and 24 weeks into treatment, and several of those patients also had a later scalp biopsy. Clonality in the scalp was compared among normal scalp (n=4), patchy alopecia areata scalp (n=8), and alopecia totalis/universalis scalp (n=8). The RNA source kit depended on sample type: the PAXgene miRNA kit for fixed scalp, the miRNeasy kit for PBMCs, and the RNeasy kit for mouse skin. TCRbeta CDR3 regions were amplified by immunoSEQ multiplex PCR using 35 Vbeta forward and 13 Jbeta reverse primers. Here is what the overall study found, with its caveats: Higher clonality and more expanded CD8+ clones were observed in lesional scalp than in normal scalp, particularly in alopecia totalis/universalis, a finding suggestive of antigenic drive. Compared with mice, TCR sequences shared between patients were less clear, possibly partly because of HLA diversity across the patient population. Scalp TCR repertoire analysis is complicated because resident alphabeta T cells in normal human skin are also sequenced, whereas mouse skin is dominated by gammadelta T cells.

Concerning this clone: It has no known antigen specificity. Within one base of it there is no much larger clone, and no base qualities were kept.

Library method: the immunoSEQ multiplex PCR assay. RNA was extracted from all samples and reverse transcribed into cDNA as template for TCR sequencing. First-strand cDNA was synthesized using SuperScript III with a 2:1 mix of oligo-dT and random hexamers. A synthetic immune receptor repertoire was used to measure amplification bias, and any remaining bias was corrected computationally. The authors' pipeline ran thus. After raw reads were preprocessed to remove errors, the CDR3 was defined following IMGT conventions as running from the conserved cysteine to phenylalanine. Clonality was computed by normalizing Shannon entropy by log2 of the number of productive unique TCRs and subtracting the result from 1. Scalp TCRbeta sequences were cross-referenced with sorted blood CD4 and CD8 repertoires so that the CD4 or CD8 identity of scalp clones could be inferred. TCRdb took over this immuneACCESS table, retaining in-frame rearrangements with V and J assigned. Such tables are incomplete; in checked studies, under half of the missing clones stem from an unresolved V gene, and the remainder is unexplained. V and J calls and clone size are given by that table; D and trimming were obtained from the DNA. The sample contains 150,000 to 200,000 clones, over 50% of them found a single time. Jointly, the top ten make up roughly 14% of the sample.

What the time point label conveys for this sample: baseline before oral tofacitinib. Lesional scalp punch biopsies and peripheral blood were obtained from alopecia areata patients. PBMCs were isolated by density centrifugation and stained for CD3, CD4 and CD8, and CD4+ and CD8+ T cells were sorted on a FACSAria. From the cysteine through the phenylalanine, the CDR3 covers 14 amino acids. Here the CDR3 DNA is all that survives: 42 bases in frame from base 1. At the junction V is shortened by 3 bases and J by 0 bases, with 10 bases in between. CDR1 SQVTM and CDR2 ANQGSEA were looked up in the germline V gene.

Material: CD4+ T cells sorted from blood, obtained at week 0. The rearrangement combines TRBV29-1 with TRBJ2-3, with no reliable assignment of the D segment. This clonotype was obtained from a human donor with alopecia areata. The bases read TGCAGCGTTGAGCCCTGGGGAAGCACAGATACGCAGTATTTT. Its product reads: CSVEPWGSTDTQYF.